These 18 T cell receptor beta chains were all obtained from the same sample, sequenced in a study of cytomegalovirus exposure and HLA in healthy donors. PCR amplification relied on 60 Vbeta primers (plus 13 Jbeta primers). Sequencing used immunoSEQ multiplex PCR; TCRdb keeps in-frame clones, though not all of them. The sample lists 100,000 to 150,000 clones; around 70% were seen once. The sequenced material came from PBMCs. These receptors were collected from a woman aged 55-69 years in good health and CMV-seropositive.

V and J are TRBV5-6 and TRBJ1-2, with 9 bases lining up with TRBD1. V shed 4 bases and J 9 bases; nucleotides not matched to a gene: 4. The germline gives CDR1 SGHDT, CDR2 YYEEEE. This CDR3 comprises 12 residues. In DNA form, the CDR3 reads TGTGCCAGCAGCATAGGGACAGGGCGCTACACCTTC. It translates to CASSIGTGRYTF.

In its sample, this clone was seen a few times. The chain is built from TRBV6-5 and TRBJ1-4, with 8 bases lining up with TRBD1. CDR1 MNHEY and CDR2 SVGAGI come from the germline V gene. The CDR3 is made up of 14 amino acids. V was clipped by 6 bases and J by 7 bases; unmatched bases: 7. CDR3 DNA sequence: TGTGCCAGCAGCCCCGGGACAGGACGTGAAAAACTGTTTTTT. Its protein product is CASSPGTGREKLFF.

This chain links TRBV6-5 with TRBJ2-2; tentatively, D is TRBD1 (5 bases). The CDR3 is 13 residues long. Per germline, CDR1 MNHEY and CDR2 SVGAGI. Trimming pared 4 bases from V and 6 bases from J, leaving 9 bases between. This CDR3 reads CASSSWTSGELFF. The CDR3 nucleotides read TGTGCCAGCAGTTCTTGGACATCCGGGGAGCTGTTTTTT.

This chain connects TRBV9 to TRBJ1-4, with D possibly being TRBD1 (6 bases). This CDR3 region has 14 residues. Trimming took 2 bases from V and 7 from J, leaving 12 bases between them. The germline V gene has CDR1 SGDLS and CDR2 YYNGEE. CDR3 in amino acids: CASSVTGSSEKLFF. In nucleotides, the CDR3 is TGTGCCAGCAGCGTCACAGGGAGTTCTGAAAAACTGTTTTTT.

The V gene is TRBV6-7, the J gene TRBJ1-4; tentatively, D is TRBD1 (5 bases). TRBV6-7 belongs to the ORF category, with a function that is uncertain. The V end lost 5 bases, the J end lost 4 bases, and 11 bases lay between the germline ends. The CDR3 totals 14 residues. The CDR3 DNA follows: TGTGCCAGCAGTCGTGACAGCCATAATGAAAAACTGTTTTTT. Translation gives CASSRDSHNEKLFF.

This clone was seen once. This chain connects TRBV9 to TRBJ2-7; 9 bases line up with TRBD1. This CDR3 has 14 residues. The germline V gene encodes CDR1 SGDLS and CDR2 YYNGEE. V was clipped by 3 bases and J by 2 bases; unmatched bases: 3. CDR3 protein: CASSGGTGTYEQYF. For the CDR3, the DNA is TGTGCCAGCAGCGGCGGGACAGGGACCTACGAGCAGTACTTC.

The V gene is TRBV5-1, the J gene TRBJ2-3, with TRBD2 as a possible D gene (6 bases). The V gene's germline CDR1 is SGHRS and CDR2 YFSETQ. V lost 9 bases and J lost 3, with 20 bases in between. CDR3 length equals 15 residues. The CDR3 sequence is CATSSAGLSTDTQYF. CDR3 bases: TGCGCCACATCATCGGCGGGGCTTTCTACAGATACGCAGTATTTT.

V usage is TRBV11-2 and J usage is TRBJ1-6; D ambiguous. Trimming stripped 5 bases from V and 0 bases from J, with 11 bases between. CDR3 length equals 16 residues. CDR1 SGHAT and CDR2 FQNNGV come from the germline V gene. The CDR3 region is CASSRQGSSYNSPLHF. CDR3 nucleotide sequence: TGTGCCAGCAGCCGACAAGGGAGCTCCTATAATTCACCCCTCCACTTT.

This clone was seen a handful of times. The rearrangement links TRBV5-1 to TRBJ1-2; TRBD1 agrees at 12 bases. Germline V gene sequence: CDR1 SGHRS, CDR2 YFSETQ. V was clipped by 2 bases and J by 6 bases; unmatched bases: 17. This CDR3 has 19 residues. This chain's CDR3 is CASSFTPSGTGGSADGYTF. The CDR3 DNA follows: TGCGCCAGCAGCTTCACACCTTCCGGGACAGGGGGCTCCGCGGATGGCTACACCTTC. Supplemented by reference TRBV5-1 and TRBJ1-2, the full variable domain reads KAGVTQTPRYLIKTRGQQVTLSCSPISGHRSVSWYQQTPGQGLQFLFEYFSETQRNKGNFPGRFSGRQFSNSRSEMNVSTLELGDSALYLCASSFTPSGTGGSADGYTFGSGTRLTVV.

This clone has just one count. The CDR3 coding sequence is TGTGCCAGTAGTATTGAGACAGGGCTAGGCACCGGGGAGCTGTTTTTT. This translates into CASSIETGLGTGELFF. The gene calls are TRBV19 and TRBJ2-2; 7 bases agree with TRBD1. The CDR3 runs 16 residues. V dropped 3 bases and J dropped 4; count of bases not matched to a gene: 8. Per the germline V gene, CDR1 is LNHDA and CDR2 is SQIVND (reference sequence). The full variable domain, with the rest looked up from reference TRBV19 and TRBJ2-2, is DGGITQSPKYLFRKEGQNVTLSCEQNLNHDAMYWYRQDPGQGLRLIYYSQIVNDFQKGDIAEGYSVSREKKESFPLTVTSAQKNPTAFYLCASSIETGLGTGELFFGEGSRLTVL.

V is TRBV7-3 and J is TRBJ2-7; tentative D call: TRBD1 (5 bases). The germline CDR1 and CDR2 sequences are SGHTA and FQGTGA. CDR3 size: 15 residues. V lost 4 bases, J lost 2 bases, and 15 bases lay in between. The CDR3 spells CASSSQGASPYEQYF. The CDR3 coding sequence is TGTGCCAGCAGCTCCCAGGGTGCTAGTCCCTACGAGCAGTACTTC.

In this sample, this clone turned up many times. This chain uses TRBV10-3 with TRBJ1-4; D gene unclear. Trimming shortened V by 10 bases and J by 4 bases, and 13 bases separated the two germline ends. The CDR3 runs to 13 residues. Germline V gene data show CDR1 as ENHRY and CDR2 as SYGVKD. The CDR3 loop reads CATRLGLNEKLFF. Written as DNA, the CDR3 is TGTGCCACCCGGCTAGGACTTAATGAAAAACTGTTTTTT.

CDR3 residues: CASSGRTASSTDTQYF. DNA of the CDR3: TGTGCCAGCAGCGGGCGGACAGCCTCTAGCACAGATACGCAGTATTTT. The V gene is TRBV11-2, the J gene TRBJ2-3; D might be TRBD1 (6 bases). The V end lost 5 bases, the J end lost 0 bases, and 15 bases lay between the germline ends. The CDR3 is 16 amino acids. Germline CDR1 reads SGHAT; CDR2 reads FQNNGV.

The V and J genes are TRBV5-1 and TRBJ2-2, with D possibly TRBD1 on 6 matching bases. Trimming cost V 4 bases and J 0 bases, with 10 bases left between them. Germline CDR1 is SGHRS and CDR2 is YFSETQ. CDR3 length: 15 residues. The CDR3 DNA sequence: TGCGCCAGCAGCCCCGGGACAACGAACACCGGGGAGCTGTTTTTT. This encodes CASSPGTTNTGELFF. Based on the CDR3 plus reference TRBV5-1 and TRBJ2-2, the full variable domain is KAGVTQTPRYLIKTRGQQVTLSCSPISGHRSVSWYQQTPGQGLQFLFEYFSETQRNKGNFPGRFSGRQFSNSRSEMNVSTLELGDSALYLCASSPGTTNTGELFFGEGSRLTVL.

This chain joins TRBV9 and TRBJ2-2, with 11 nucleotides matching TRBD2. This CDR3 is built from 19 residues. The germline gives CDR1 SGDLS, CDR2 YYNGEE. V gave up 3 bases and J gave up 3 bases; unmatched junction bases: 13. The CDR3, as DNA: TGTGCCAGCAGCGCTCGACTAGCGGGGCAATGGCCGGACACCGGGGAGCTGTTTTTT. This sequence encodes CASSARLAGQWPDTGELFF. Full variable domain (outside the CDR3, taken from reference TRBV9 and TRBJ2-2): DSGVTQTPKHLITATGQRVTLRCSPRSGDLSVYWYQQSLDQGLQFLIQYYNGEERAKGNILERFSAQQFPDLHSELNLSSLELGDSALYFCASSARLAGQWPDTGELFFGEGSRLTVL.

The chain joins TRBV5-6 to TRBJ2-6, with D possibly TRBD2 on 6 matching bases. Germline CDR1 and CDR2: SGHDT and YYEEEE. V lost 4 bases to trimming and J lost 0 bases, with 11 bases between them. CDR3 length: 16 amino acids. The CDR3 region has the DNA TGTGCCAGCAGCCGTGTGGGGGGCTCTGGGGCCAACGTCCTGACTTTC. Its translation: CASSRVGGSGANVLTF.

This clone was counted a single time. The V and J genes are TRBV10-3 and TRBJ1-2; D is ambiguous. With 3 bases removed from V and 4 bases from J, the gap between germline ends came to 9 bases. From germline, CDR1 is ENHRY and CDR2 SYGVKD. The CDR3 consists of 13 residues. The CDR3 protein is CAISDSPVYGYTF. DNA of the CDR3: TGTGCCATCAGTGATTCGCCAGTCTATGGCTACACCTTC.

The CDR3, as DNA: TGTGCTAGTGGTTTGCCTTATACAGGGGACTATGGCTACACCTTC. Its translation is CASGLPYTGDYGYTF. This rearrangement joins TRBV12-5 to TRBJ1-2; TRBD1 agrees at 7 bases. Germline loops: CDR1 LGHNT, CDR2 FRNRAP. Trimming removed 2 bases from V and 3 bases from J; junction bases left unmatched: 6. The CDR3 loop spans 15 amino acids.